The 26 T cell receptor beta chains reported below all come from one sample, sequenced in a study of T cell responses to AZD1222 COVID-19 vaccine. Sequenced by immunoSEQ multiplex PCR; TCRdb stores in-frame clones only, minus some. The sample holds just over 80,000 clones, about 90% seen once. This sample comprised peripheral blood, obtained on day 0 of AZD1222 vaccination. These receptor sequences come from an adult in good health.

The V call is TRBV12-3 or TRBV12-4, the J call TRBJ1-1; D unresolved. V lost 5 bases and J 5 bases, leaving 6 bases between the germline ends. The CDR3 sequence is 11 residues long. The CDR3 region has the DNA TGTGCCAGCAGTCGCCGGACTGAAGCTTTCTTT. The encoded protein is CASSRRTEAFF.

The CDR3 sequence: CASHGQRNEQFF. The CDR3 DNA follows: TGCGCCAGCCATGGCCAGAGGAATGAGCAGTTCTTC. This chain uses TRBV5-1 with TRBJ2-1, with unresolved D. Germline CDR1 and CDR2: SGHRS and YFSETQ. Trimming took off 7 bases at V and 7 bases at J, with 12 bases between the two ends. This CDR3 has 12 residues. Together with reference TRBV5-1 and TRBJ2-1, the CDR3 gives the full variable domain: KAGVTQTPRYLIKTRGQQVTLSCSPISGHRSVSWYQQTPGQGLQFLFEYFSETQRNKGNFPGRFSGRQFSNSRSEMNVSTLELGDSALYLCASHGQRNEQFFGPGTRLTVL.

V gene TRBV5-5 combines with J gene TRBJ2-5; 8 positions agree with TRBD1. With V trimmed by 4 bases and J by 5 bases, 10 bases remained unmatched. Germline V CDR1 and CDR2: SGHKS, YYEKEE (reference sequence). This CDR3 is built from 15 residues. The CDR3 reads CASSPLPRGRETQYF. The CDR3 coding sequence is TGTGCCAGCAGCCCGCTCCCCAGGGGGCGGGAGACCCAGTACTTC.

The chain uses TRBV7-9 and TRBJ1-2; D unclear. CDR1 is SEHNR, CDR2 FQNEAQ, per germline (reference sequence). With 1 base removed from V and 0 bases from J, the gap between germline ends came to 6 bases. The CDR3 consists of 14 residues. The CDR3 spells CASSLGGPNYGYTF. CDR3 DNA: TGTGCCAGCAGCTTAGGAGGACCTAACTATGGCTACACCTTC.

This clone is a singleton in its sample. This chain uses TRBV13 with TRBJ2-1; 11 bases align to TRBD2. There are 17 residues in the CDR3. Unmatched junction bases numbered 10, after V lost 5 bases and J lost 4 bases. Per germline, CDR1 PRHDT and CDR2 FYEKMQ (reference sequence). This CDR3 is CASSREPGLAAYNEQFF. Written as DNA, the CDR3 is TGTGCCAGCAGCCGAGAACCGGGACTAGCGGCTTACAATGAGCAGTTCTTC.

The chain recombines TRBV6-2 or TRBV6-3 with TRBJ2-7; 11 nucleotides align to TRBD1. Germline V lookup: CDR1 MNHEY, CDR2 SVGEGT. With 0 bases clipped from V and 4 bases from J, the junction kept 20 bases outside the gene matches. The CDR3 is 21 amino acids. The CDR3 region is CASSYSSRRLLGQGVFYEQYF. CDR3 bases: TGTGCCAGCAGTTACTCGTCTCGCCGATTGTTGGGACAGGGGGTCTTTTACGAGCAGTACTTC.

V usage is TRBV5-1 and J usage is TRBJ2-7; D possibly corresponds to TRBD1 (7 bases). V lost 0 bases and J lost 2, with 15 bases in between. The CDR3 consists of 16 residues. Germline-derived CDR1 and CDR2 are SGHRS and YFSETQ. CDR3 DNA sequence: TGCGCCAGCAGCTTGGCCGGAGGGGGCGCCCCCTACGAGCAGTACTTC. Amino acids: CASSLAGGGAPYEQYF.

The gene calls are TRBV12-5 and TRBJ1-6; 7 nucleotides align to TRBD1. With V trimmed by 6 bases and J by 10 bases, 9 bases remained unmatched. The length of the CDR3 is 14 residues. Germline CDR1 is LGHNT and CDR2 is FRNRAP. The CDR3 is CASGFDRVSSPLHF. Written as DNA, the CDR3 is TGTGCTAGTGGATTCGACAGGGTGAGCTCACCCCTCCACTTT.

The chain has TRBV7-9 and TRBJ1-2; the D gene is possibly TRBD1 (5 bases). The CDR3 covers 17 residues. CDR1 is SEHNR and CDR2 is FQNEAQ in the germline V gene (reference sequence). V lost 1 base to trimming and J lost 4 bases, with 19 bases between them. The CDR3: CASSLDRGRSNLYGYTF. The CDR3 coding sequence is TGTGCCAGCAGCTTAGATAGGGGCCGTAGTAATCTCTATGGCTACACCTTC. The variable domain in full, completed from reference TRBV7-9 and TRBJ1-2, reads DTGVSQNPRHKITKRGQNVTFRCDPISEHNRLYWYRQTLGQGPEFLTYFQNEAQLEKSRLLSDRFSAERPKGSFSTLEIQRTEQGDSAMYLCASSLDRGRSNLYGYTFGSGTRLTVV.

J is TRBJ1-5 and V is TRBV4-1, with TRBD1 matching 8 bases. CDR1 MGHRA and CDR2 YSYEKL come from the germline V gene. The J segment lost 2 bases and the V segment lost 1 base, leaving 7 bases of the junction unmatched. The CDR3 is 17 residues long. CDR3 region: CASSQGRGLGGNQPQHF. DNA of the CDR3: TGCGCCAGCAGCCAAGGCAGGGGGCTCGGGGGCAATCAGCCCCAGCATTTT.

This clone was detected only a few times. The rearrangement joins TRBV2 to TRBJ1-2, with 9 positions matching TRBD1. After removal of 4 bases from V and 4 bases from J, the junction contained 4 bases not matched to a gene. Germline-derived CDR1 and CDR2 are SNHLY and FYNNEI. The CDR3 is 14 residues long. The CDR3 nucleotides read TGTGCCAGCAGTGCGGGACAGGGACCCTATGGCTACACCTTC. It yields the protein CASSAGQGPYGYTF.

This clone occurred once. This chain uses TRBV6-4 with TRBJ2-1, with TRBD2 identical over 7 bases. In germline, CDR1 is MRHNA, CDR2 SNTAGT. The CDR3 consists of 15 residues. V gave up 2 bases and J gave up 4 bases; unmatched junction bases: 5. The CDR3 loop reads CASSDRASGYNEQFF. DNA of the CDR3: TGTGCCAGCAGTGACCGGGCTAGCGGATACAATGAGCAGTTCTTC.

The chain employs TRBV15 and TRBJ1-5; TRBD1 aligns across 7 bases. Looked up from germline, CDR1 is LNHNV and CDR2 is YYDKDF (reference sequence). With 5 bases clipped from V and 0 bases from J, the junction kept 4 bases outside the gene matches. This CDR3 has 15 amino acids. The CDR3 DNA is TGTGCCACCAGCCCGACAGGGAATAGCAATCAGCCCCAGCATTTT. This gives the protein CATSPTGNSNQPQHF.

CDR3 residues: CASSLWTSGGGSSYNEQFF. CDR3 DNA: TGTGCCAGCAGCCTATGGACTAGCGGGGGGGGTAGCTCCTACAATGAGCAGTTCTTC. The V call is TRBV7-8, the J call TRBJ2-1, with 15 nucleotides matching TRBD2. CDR3 size: 19 residues. J gave up 0 bases and V 5 bases, and 8 bases lay outside the gene matches. CDR1 is SGHVS, CDR2 FQNEAQ, per germline.

In this sample, this clone turned up once. The gene calls are TRBV7-8 and TRBJ1-1; tentatively, D is TRBD1 (5 bases). The V and J ends lost 1 base and 0 bases respectively, with 9 bases between them. In germline, CDR1 is SGHVS, CDR2 FQNEAQ. This CDR3 is 15 amino acids long. The CDR3 sequence: CASSLVPGVNTEAFF. CDR3 sequence (DNA): TGTGCCAGCAGCTTAGTCCCGGGGGTGAACACTGAAGCTTTCTTT. The whole variable domain, filled in from reference TRBV7-8 and TRBJ1-1, reads GAGVSQSPRYKVAKRGQDVALRCDPISGHVSLFWYQQALGQGPEFLTYFQNEAQLDKSGLPSDRFFAERPEGSVSTLKIQRTQQEDSAVYLCASSLVPGVNTEAFFGQGTRLTVV.

The chain couples TRBV7-9 to TRBJ1-2; the D is unclear. CDR1 is SEHNR and CDR2 is FQNEAQ in the germline V gene (reference sequence). V was trimmed by 5 bases and J by 2 bases, leaving 18 bases between them. The CDR3 is made up of 16 amino acids. CDR3 loop: CASSPPWPSSNYGYTF. The CDR3 nucleotides read TGTGCCAGCAGCCCGCCATGGCCTTCTTCAAACTATGGCTACACCTTC.

The CDR3 region is CASSHTRGGPGELFF. CDR3 in DNA: TGTGCCAGCAGCCACACCCGAGGGGGGCCCGGGGAGCTGTTTTTT. This rearrangement joins TRBV4-2 to TRBJ2-2; the D gene could be TRBD1 or TRBD2 (6 bases each). Germline lookup yields CDR1 LGHNA and CDR2 YNFKEQ. This CDR3 contains 15 residues. Trimming shortened V by 3 bases and J by 6 bases, and 14 bases separated the two germline ends.

The genes are TRBV15 and TRBJ1-1; D is undetermined. The CDR3 runs 13 residues. Looked up from germline, CDR1 is LNHNV and CDR2 is YYDKDF (reference sequence). V was trimmed by 1 base and J by 9 bases, leaving 12 bases between them. The CDR3 region is CATSRVEGAKAFF. The CDR3 nucleotides are TGTGCCACCAGCAGAGTTGAGGGAGCGAAAGCTTTCTTT.

V is TRBV18 and J is TRBJ2-7; the match to TRBD2 covers 7 bases. V was clipped by 5 bases and J by 7 bases; unmatched bases: 2. Germline CDR1 and CDR2: KGHSH and LQKENI. The CDR3 loop spans 11 amino acids. This chain's CDR3 is CASSSGGEQYF. CDR3 DNA: TGTGCCAGCTCATCCGGGGGGGAGCAGTACTTC.

This chain connects TRBV19 to TRBJ1-5; TRBD1 agrees at 8 bases. The J segment lost 7 bases and the V segment lost 4 bases, leaving 6 bases of the junction unmatched. Germline CDR1 is LNHDA and CDR2 is SQIVND (reference sequence). The length of the CDR3 is 14 residues. The CDR3: CASSTQGAAQPQHF. The CDR3 nucleotides read TGTGCCAGTAGTACCCAGGGGGCCGCACAGCCCCAGCATTTT. Full variable domain (outside the CDR3, taken from reference TRBV19 and TRBJ1-5): DGGITQSPKYLFRKEGQNVTLSCEQNLNHDAMYWYRQDPGQGLRLIYYSQIVNDFQKGDIAEGYSVSREKKESFPLTVTSAQKNPTAFYLCASSTQGAAQPQHFGDGTRLSIL.

The chain combines TRBV28 with TRBJ1-2; D possibly corresponds to TRBD1 (6 bases). V dropped 6 bases and J dropped 8 bases, with 19 bases sitting between them. In germline, CDR1 is MDHEN, CDR2 SYDVKM. This CDR3 has 14 residues. CDR3: CASSGQTFYQGYTF. The DNA for the CDR3 is TGTGCCAGCAGCGGACAGACGTTCTATCAGGGCTACACCTTC.

V is TRBV6-5 and J is TRBJ1-5; 9 bases line up with TRBD1. Germline-derived CDR1 and CDR2 are MNHEY and SVGAGI. This CDR3 comprises 12 residues. V lost 10 bases to trimming and J lost 6 bases; unmatched junction nucleotides: 4. CDR3 sequence reads: CATGQGRQPQHF. In DNA form, the CDR3 reads TGTGCCACAGGACAGGGGCGTCAGCCCCAGCATTTT.

This clone was found once. The chain links TRBV19 to TRBJ2-2; TRBD1 aligns across 10 bases. Looked up from germline, CDR1 is LNHDA and CDR2 is SQIVND (reference sequence). This CDR3 spans 15 amino acids. V gave up 5 bases and J gave up 4 bases; unmatched junction bases: 4. The CDR3 coding sequence is TGTGCCAGTAGTCTCGACAGGGGGCGCACCGGGGAGCTGTTTTTT. The encoded protein is CASSLDRGRTGELFF.

The chain recombines TRBV6-5 with TRBJ1-1, with TRBD1 matching 7 bases. V shed 6 bases and J 11 bases; nucleotides not matched to a gene: 12. Germline V gene lookup returns CDR1 MNHEY and CDR2 SVGAGI. This CDR3 region has 13 residues. CDR3 sequence (DNA): TGTGCCAGCAGCTCCGGGACAGCCTACACCGCTTTCTTT. Residues: CASSSGTAYTAFF.

J is TRBJ1-2 and V is TRBV7-8, with D hard to call. Germline-derived CDR1 and CDR2 are SGHVS and FQNEAQ. The V end was cut by 5 bases, the J end by 4 bases, with 8 bases between. CDR3 size: 12 residues. CDR3 protein: CASSLSTYGYTF. The CDR3 DNA follows: TGTGCCAGCAGCCTAAGCACCTATGGCTACACCTTC.

The chain links TRBV18 to TRBJ2-3; D is undetermined. Deletions cut 0 bases from V and 2 bases from J, with 3 bases between. Germline-derived CDR1 and CDR2 are KGHSH and LQKENI. The CDR3 loop spans 13 amino acids. The CDR3 coding sequence is TGTGCCAGCTCACCACCGACCACAGATACGCAGTATTTT. Protein: CASSPPTTDTQYF.